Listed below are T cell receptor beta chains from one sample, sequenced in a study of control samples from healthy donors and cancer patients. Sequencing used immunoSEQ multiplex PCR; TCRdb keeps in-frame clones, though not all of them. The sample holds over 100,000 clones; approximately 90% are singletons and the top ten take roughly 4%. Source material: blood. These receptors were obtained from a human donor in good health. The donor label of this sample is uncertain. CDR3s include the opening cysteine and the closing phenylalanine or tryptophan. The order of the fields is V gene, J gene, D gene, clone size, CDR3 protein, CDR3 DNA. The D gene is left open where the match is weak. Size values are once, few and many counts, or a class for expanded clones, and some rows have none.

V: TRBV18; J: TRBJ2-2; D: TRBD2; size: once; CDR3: CASSPEGGTGELFF; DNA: TGTGCCAGCTCACCAGAGGGAGGGACCGGGGAGCTGTTTTTT
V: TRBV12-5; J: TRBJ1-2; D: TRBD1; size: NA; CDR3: CASGLVIRQGANGYTF; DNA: TGTGCTAGTGGTTTGGTCATTAGACAGGGGGCAAATGGCTACACCTTC
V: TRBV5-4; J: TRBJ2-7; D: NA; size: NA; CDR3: CASSSSLDRSTYEQYF; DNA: TGTGCCAGCAGCTCATCCCTAGACCGAAGCACCTACGAGCAGTACTTC
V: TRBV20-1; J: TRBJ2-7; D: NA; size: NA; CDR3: CSALGEGQYF; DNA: TGCAGTGCTCTAGGGGAAGGGCAGTACTTC
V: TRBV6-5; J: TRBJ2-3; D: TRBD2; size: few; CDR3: CASSFSGGIITDTQYF; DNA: TGTGCCAGCAGTTTTAGCGGGGGGATTATCACAGATACGCAGTATTTT
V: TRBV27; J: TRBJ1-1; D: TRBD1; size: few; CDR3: CASSPRQGGTEAFF; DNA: TGTGCCAGCAGTCCGCGACAGGGAGGGACTGAAGCTTTCTTT
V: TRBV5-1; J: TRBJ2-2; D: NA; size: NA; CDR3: CASSSLRSYNTGELFF; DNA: TGCGCCAGCAGCTCGCTCAGAAGCTATAACACCGGGGAGCTGTTTTTT
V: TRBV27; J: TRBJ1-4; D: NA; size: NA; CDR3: CASSLSGQHPGKLFF; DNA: TGTGCCAGCAGTTTATCAGGACAGCACCCCGGGAAACTGTTTTTT
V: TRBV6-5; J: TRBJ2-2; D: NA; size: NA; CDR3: CATHKTGELFF; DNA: TGTGCCACCCACAAGACCGGGGAGCTGTTTTTT
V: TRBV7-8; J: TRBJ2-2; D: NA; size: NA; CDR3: CASSLAGNTGELFF; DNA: TGTGCCAGCAGCTTAGCGGGGAACACCGGGGAGCTGTTTTTT
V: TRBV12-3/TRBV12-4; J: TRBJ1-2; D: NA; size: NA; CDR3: CASSAGFSGYTF; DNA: TGTGCCAGCAGTGCAGGGTTCTCTGGCTACACCTTC
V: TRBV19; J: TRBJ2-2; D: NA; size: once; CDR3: CASSIDPRDPGELFF; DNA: TGTGCCAGTAGTATAGATCCCAGGGACCCCGGGGAGCTGTTTTTT
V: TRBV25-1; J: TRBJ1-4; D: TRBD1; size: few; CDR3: CASSGRTGRDEKLFF; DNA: TGTGCCAGCAGTGGGCGGACAGGAAGAGACGAAAAACTGTTTTTT
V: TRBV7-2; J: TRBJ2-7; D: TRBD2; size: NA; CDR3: CASSQGRGEVYEQYF; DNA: TGTGCCAGCAGCCAAGGTCGGGGGGAGGTGTACGAGCAGTACTTC
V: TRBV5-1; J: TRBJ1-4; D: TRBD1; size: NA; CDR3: CASSTQGATNEKLFF; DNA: TGCGCCAGCAGTACTCAGGGGGCGACTAATGAAAAACTGTTTTTT
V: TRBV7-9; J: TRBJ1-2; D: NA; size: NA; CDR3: CASRLAGSDGYTF; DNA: TGTGCCAGCAGGCTGGCCGGGTCGGATGGCTACACCTTC
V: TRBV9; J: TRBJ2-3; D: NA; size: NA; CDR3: CASSVAVAGPQYF; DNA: TGTGCCAGCAGCGTAGCTGTGGCGGGACCGCAGTATTTT
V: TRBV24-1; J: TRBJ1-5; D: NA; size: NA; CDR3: CATSESRFGVSQPQHF; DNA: TGTGCCACCAGTGAGTCCAGGTTTGGGGTCAGTCAGCCCCAGCATTTT
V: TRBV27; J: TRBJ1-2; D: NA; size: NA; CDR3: CASSLLGSKNYGYTF; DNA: TGTGCCAGCAGTTTGTTGGGGAGTAAGAACTATGGCTACACCTTC
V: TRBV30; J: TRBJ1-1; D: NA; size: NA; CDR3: CAWSVPGMTEAFF; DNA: TGTGCCTGGAGTGTACCCGGGATGACTGAAGCTTTCTTT
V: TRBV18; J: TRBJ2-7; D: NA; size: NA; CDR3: CASSVQGERDEQYF; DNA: TGTGCCAGCTCTGTACAGGGTGAGCGGGACGAGCAGTACTTC
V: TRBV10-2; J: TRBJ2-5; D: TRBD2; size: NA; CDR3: CASAQFTRDYLGTQYF; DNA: TGCGCCAGCGCTCAGTTCACTAGGGACTACCTGGGGACCCAGTACTTC
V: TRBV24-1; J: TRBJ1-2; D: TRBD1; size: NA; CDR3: CATSGWDSNYGYTF; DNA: TGTGCCACCAGTGGGTGGGACAGTAACTATGGCTACACCTTC
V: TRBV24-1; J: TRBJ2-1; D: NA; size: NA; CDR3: CATSDLRQEGGEQFF; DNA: TGTGCCACCAGTGATTTGCGACAGGAGGGGGGTGAGCAGTTCTTC
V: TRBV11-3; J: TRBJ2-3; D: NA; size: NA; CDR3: CASSLGITPGAGTQYF; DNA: TGTGCCAGCAGCTTAGGAATAACCCCAGGGGCCGGTACGCAGTATTTT
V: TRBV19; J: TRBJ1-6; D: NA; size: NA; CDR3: CASSRGEGFNSPLHF; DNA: TGTGCCAGTAGTCGAGGGGAAGGTTTTAATTCACCCCTCCACTTT
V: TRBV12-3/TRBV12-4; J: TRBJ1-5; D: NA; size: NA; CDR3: CASSLFPGPQHF; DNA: TGTGCCAGCAGTTTATTTCCAGGGCCCCAGCATTTT
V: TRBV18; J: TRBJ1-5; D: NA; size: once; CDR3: CASSGGHDQPQHF; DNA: TGTGCCAGCTCAGGGGGTCACGATCAGCCCCAGCATTTT
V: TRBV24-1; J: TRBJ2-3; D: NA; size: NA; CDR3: CATSSVGDTQYF; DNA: TGTGCCACCAGTTCGGTCGGAGATACGCAGTATTTT
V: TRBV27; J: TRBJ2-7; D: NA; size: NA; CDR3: CASSYQGYEQYF; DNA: TGTGCCAGCAGTTATCAGGGCTACGAGCAGTACTTC